Presented here are 21 T cell receptor beta chains from one specimen sequenced in a study of shared clonotypes between healthy human individuals (dated by TCRdb to between 2020 and 2021). Library prep was done by the immunoSEQ multiplex PCR assay. TCRdb re-hosts the immuneACCESS table, in-frame sequences only. Its copies lack some clones; in the studies checked, an unresolved V gene accounts for under half of them, and the cause for the rest is not known. The sample data list roughly 1,100,000 clones, and 60% to 80% of these were observed just once. The ten top clones hold roughly 1.5% of the sample. Input material: memory CD4+ T cells sorted from blood. This specimen's cell subset or site label, per the study, means: CD45RA-negative fraction. All receptors derive from a man between 18 and 29 years old in good health.

In its sample, this clone was seen a few times. The chain is built from TRBV5-4 and TRBJ1-6; 9 nucleotides agree with TRBD1. The CDR3 extends over 16 amino acids. Looked up from germline, CDR1 is SGHNT and CDR2 is YYREEE (reference sequence). Trimming took 3 bases from V and 10 from J; bases not matched to a gene: 11. In nucleotides, the CDR3 is TGTGCCAGCAGCTCGGACCTGAGGACAGGGGACTCACCCCTCCACTTT. Protein sequence: CASSSDLRTGDSPLHF.

The chain carries TRBV6-1 and TRBJ2-2; perhaps TRBD1 as D (6 bases). Germline V lookup: CDR1 MNHNS, CDR2 SASEGT. This CDR3 has 14 residues. Trimming pared 4 bases from V and 7 bases from J, leaving 13 bases between. In nucleotides, the CDR3 is TGTGCCAGCAGTGCGTCAGGGGATCACGGGGAGCTGTTTTTT. This encodes CASSASGDHGELFF.

This clone occurred a few times. The chain has TRBV6-1 and TRBJ1-6; D might be TRBD1 (5 bases). The CDR3 spans 12 residues. Trimming stripped 4 bases from V and 10 bases from J, with 8 bases between. Germline-derived CDR1 and CDR2 are MNHNS and SASEGT. The CDR3, as DNA: TGTGCCAGCAGTGTACAGGAATCACCCCTCCACTTT. It encodes CASSVQESPLHF.

This clone turned up a few times. The same CDR3 can be traced to other DNA sequences in this sample. The chain links TRBV27 to TRBJ1-1, with D unclear. The CDR3 length is 12 residues. CDR1 is MNHEY, CDR2 SMNVEV, per germline (reference sequence). Trimming pared 6 bases from V and 5 bases from J, leaving 10 bases between. The CDR3 region is CASRSIGTEAFF. In DNA form, the CDR3 reads TGTGCCAGCAGGTCCATAGGAACTGAAGCTTTCTTT.

The table lists this clone with a count of one. The CDR3 protein is CASSFGAGSYEQYF. The CDR3, as DNA: TGTGCCAGCAGTTTCGGTGCCGGCTCCTACGAGCAGTACTTC. The rearrangement uses TRBV28 and TRBJ2-7; D remains ambiguous. CDR1 and CDR2 from the germline V gene are MDHEN and SYDVKM. The CDR3 has 14 residues. V was clipped by 3 bases and J by 0 bases, with 9 bases between them.

Only one count was recorded for this clone. The V and J genes are TRBV5-1 and TRBJ2-7; 9 bases match TRBD1. This CDR3 region has 14 residues. Trimming took 4 bases from V and 4 from J; bases not matched to a gene: 6. Germline CDR1 is SGHRS and CDR2 is YFSETQ. CDR3 coding DNA: TGCGCCAGCAGCAACACAGGGGGCCCGTACGAGCAGTACTTC. Protein product: CASSNTGGPYEQYF.

This clone was detected once. V usage is TRBV6-1 and J usage is TRBJ2-1; D gene ambiguous. Between the trimmed V and J ends, which lost 7 bases and 7 bases, there was a span of 14 bases. The germline V gene has CDR1 MNHNS and CDR2 SASEGT. The CDR3 covers 13 residues. The CDR3: CASKRAGQNEQFF. The CDR3 DNA reads TGTGCCAGCAAAAGGGCCGGTCAAAATGAGCAGTTCTTC.

This clone has just one count. The chain carries TRBV29-1 and TRBJ1-2, with D perhaps matching TRBD1 (6 bases). Germline-derived CDR1 and CDR2 are SQVTM and ANQGSEA. V was clipped by 4 bases and J by 4 bases, with 16 bases between them. The CDR3 length is 14 residues. CDR3 loop: CSVVADRESYGYTF. DNA for the CDR3: TGCAGCGTTGTCGCGGACAGAGAGTCCTATGGCTACACCTTC.

This clone turned up a few times. The rearrangement uses TRBV27 and TRBJ1-4, with D uncertain. V lost 3 bases and J 5 bases, leaving 13 bases between the germline ends. There are 15 residues in the CDR3. Germline V CDR1 and CDR2: MNHEY, SMNVEV (reference sequence). The CDR3 reads CASSFWPPKNEKLFF. In DNA, the CDR3 is TGTGCCAGCAGTTTTTGGCCGCCGAAGAATGAAAAACTGTTTTTT.

The chain combines TRBV5-1 with TRBJ2-5; 9 nucleotides line up with TRBD2. The CDR3 contains 14 residues. With 5 bases clipped from V and 2 bases from J, the junction kept 4 bases outside the gene matches. In germline, CDR1 is SGHRS, CDR2 YFSETQ. The CDR3 sequence: CASRTLAGQETQYF. The CDR3 DNA sequence: TGCGCCAGCAGAACACTAGCGGGTCAAGAGACCCAGTACTTC.

Ten or more counts support this clone. The CDR3 coding sequence is TGTGCCTGGAGTGACCGGACAGCCCATACTAGCACAGATACGCAGTATTTT. It specifies CAWSDRTAHTSTDTQYF. The chain uses TRBV30 and TRBJ2-3; the D gene is possibly TRBD1 (6 bases). The CDR3 has 17 residues. Trimming left V 1 base short and J 0 bases short, with 17 bases between. The germline V gene encodes CDR1 GTSNPN and CDR2 SVGIG (reference sequence).

The count of this clone is one. The chain is built from TRBV2 and TRBJ2-6, with D possibly matching TRBD2 (6 bases). Per the germline V gene, CDR1 is SNHLY and CDR2 is FYNNEI. V was clipped by 6 bases and J by 4 bases, with 13 bases between them. This CDR3 has 15 residues. The CDR3 DNA is TGTGCCAGCAGAAGCAGGGAGGCAGGGGCCAACGTCCTGACTTTC. It encodes CASRSREAGANVLTF.

The chain is built from TRBV10-2 and TRBJ2-5; a possible D gene is TRBD2 (6 bases). The J call may be in error: the DNA end matches TRBJ2-7 better. The CDR3 extends over 14 amino acids. Looked up from germline, CDR1 is WSHSY and CDR2 is SAAADI. The DNA of the CDR3 is TGCGCCAGCAGTGAGGCGGGGCGGTCCCACGAGCAGTACTTC. This encodes CASSEAGRSHEQYF.

V and J are TRBV25-1 and TRBJ2-5; perhaps TRBD1 as D (6 bases). Deletions cut 5 bases from V and 5 bases from J, with 12 bases between. Germline CDR1 and CDR2: MGHDK and SYGVNS. The CDR3 has 13 amino acids. Written as DNA, the CDR3 is TGTGCCAGCAGTACCAGGGGAATTGAGACCCAGTACTTC. Amino acids: CASSTRGIETQYF. Full variable domain (outside the CDR3, taken from reference TRBV25-1 and TRBJ2-5): EADIYQTPRYLVIGTGKKITLECSQTMGHDKMYWYQQDPGMELHLIHYSYGVNSTEKGDLSSESTVSRIRTEHFPLTLESARPSHTSQYLCASSTRGIETQYFGPGTRLLVL.

As for this clone: A much bigger clone sits one base away, suggesting this may be a read error. In the same sample, other DNA sequences code for this CDR3. The chain recombines TRBV5-4 with TRBJ1-2, with D unresolved. This CDR3 spans 13 amino acids. Germline loops: CDR1 SGHNT, CDR2 YYREEE (reference sequence). Trimming took off 0 bases at V and 2 bases at J, with 5 bases between the two ends. DNA for the CDR3: TGTGCCAGCAGCTTGGACGGGAACTATGGCTACACCTTC. It specifies CASSLDGNYGYTF.

Comments on this clone: This CDR3 is also generated by other DNA sequences in the sample. This rearrangement joins TRBV5-1 to TRBJ1-6; no firm D call. The V end lost 0 bases, the J end lost 10 bases, and 11 bases lay between the germline ends. CDR1 is SGHRS and CDR2 is YFSETQ in the germline V gene. The CDR3 extends over 14 amino acids. As DNA, the CDR3 is TGCGCCAGCAGCTTGGGGGGTATTTACTCACCCCTCCACTTT. It yields the protein CASSLGGIYSPLHF.

This clone has a single count. This chain connects TRBV5-5 to TRBJ2-7; 12 bases are shared with TRBD1. J was trimmed by 0 bases and V by 4 bases; bases with no gene match: 11. The CDR3 is 18 residues long. Per the germline V gene, CDR1 is SGHKS and CDR2 is YYEKEE (reference sequence). This CDR3 is CASSLRDRGLSPSYEQYF. The CDR3 region has the DNA TGTGCCAGCAGCCTCCGGGACAGGGGGCTCTCGCCCTCCTACGAGCAGTACTTC.

This clone has just a few counts. The CDR3 DNA reads TGTGCCAGCAGTGGGTCCTCCTACACTGAAGCTTTCTTT. Amino acids: CASSGSSYTEAFF. This chain joins TRBV25-1 and TRBJ1-1; the D is unclear. Germline lookup yields CDR1 MGHDK and CDR2 SYGVNS. CDR3 length: 13 amino acids. V lost 4 bases, J lost 3 bases, and 9 bases lay in between.

The rearrangement uses TRBV10-3 and TRBJ2-1, with TRBD2 identical over 8 bases. The ends lost 2 bases at V and 10 bases at J; junction bases unmatched: 10. This CDR3 region has 15 residues. The V gene's germline CDR1 is ENHRY and CDR2 SYGVKD. The CDR3 here is CAISEVSGGFREQFF. In DNA form, the CDR3 reads TGTGCCATCAGTGAGGTGAGCGGGGGATTCAGAGAGCAGTTCTTC.

The J gene is TRBJ1-6, the V gene TRBV5-1; 8 bases are a match to TRBD1. Trimming at V came to 4 bases and at J to 6 bases, leaving 15 bases not matched to a gene. The CDR3 has 18 amino acids. The germline CDR1 and CDR2 sequences are SGHRS and YFSETQ. CDR3 loop: CASSPLWGGDRTNSPLHF. CDR3 nucleotides: TGCGCCAGCAGCCCCCTGTGGGGGGGGGACAGGACTAATTCACCCCTCCACTTT.

The rearrangement links TRBV15 to TRBJ2-7; 10 positions agree with TRBD2. Germline V lookup: CDR1 LNHNV, CDR2 YYDKDF (reference sequence). V lost 3 bases, J lost 3 bases, and 14 bases stayed unmatched. CDR3 length equals 18 residues. The CDR3 nucleotides are TGTGCCACCAGCAGCCCGGGCACTGGGGCTAGCGGGAGCTACGAGCAGTACTTC. Protein sequence: CATSSPGTGASGSYEQYF.